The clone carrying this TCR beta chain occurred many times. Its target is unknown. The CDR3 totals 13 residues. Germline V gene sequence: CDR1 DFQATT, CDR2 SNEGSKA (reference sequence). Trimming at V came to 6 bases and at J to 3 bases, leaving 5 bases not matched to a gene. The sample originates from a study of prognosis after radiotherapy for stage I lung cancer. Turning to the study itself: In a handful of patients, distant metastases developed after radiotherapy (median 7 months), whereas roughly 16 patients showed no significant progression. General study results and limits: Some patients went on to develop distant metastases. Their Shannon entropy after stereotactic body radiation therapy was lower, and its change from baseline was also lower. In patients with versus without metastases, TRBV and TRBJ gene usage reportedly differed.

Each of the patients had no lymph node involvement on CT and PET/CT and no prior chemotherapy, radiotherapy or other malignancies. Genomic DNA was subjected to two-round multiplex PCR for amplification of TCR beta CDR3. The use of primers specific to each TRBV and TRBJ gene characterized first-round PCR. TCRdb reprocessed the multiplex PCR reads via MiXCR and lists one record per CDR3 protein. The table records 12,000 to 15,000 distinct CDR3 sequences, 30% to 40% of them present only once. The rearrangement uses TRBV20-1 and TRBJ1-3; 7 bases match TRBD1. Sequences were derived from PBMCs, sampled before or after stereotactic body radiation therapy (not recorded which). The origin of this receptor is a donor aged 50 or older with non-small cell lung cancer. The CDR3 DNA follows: TGCAGTGCCCCCGGGACAGTTGGAAACACCATATATTTT. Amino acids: CSAPGTVGNTIYF.